This T cell receptor beta chain was profiled in a study of long-term antiretroviral therapy in people with HIV. Researchers ran immunoSEQ v3.0 at survey level. Profiled with immunoSEQ multiplex PCR; TCRdb holds only in-frame clones, not every one. The table lists roughly 20,000 clones, roughly 78% of them singletons. The V end lost 0 bases, the J end lost 0 bases, and 20 bases lay between the germline ends. The CDR3 spans 19 residues. Germline CDR1 SGHRS, CDR2 YFSETQ. Sequences were derived from unsorted PBMCs, sampled at the start of antiretroviral therapy, before treatment. The chain is built from TRBV5-1 and TRBJ2-3, with D maybe TRBD2 (7 bases). The receptor's source is a woman in her 40s with HIV. CDR3 DNA: TGCGCCAGCAGCTTGGCCCAAGTTGGGGGGGCCACGAGCACAGATACGCAGTATTTT. Its translation: CASSLAQVGGATSTDTQYF. The variable domain in full, with the rest retrieved from reference TRBV5-1 and TRBJ2-3, is KAGVTQTPRYLIKTRGQQVTLSCSPISGHRSVSWYQQTPGQGLQFLFEYFSETQRNKGNFPGRFSGRQFSNSRSEMNVSTLELGDSALYLCASSLAQVGGATSTDTQYFGPGTRLTVL.